The rows below give T cell receptor beta chains drawn from one sample of a study of cytomegalovirus exposure and HLA in healthy donors. Profiling relied on immunoSEQ multiplex PCR, and the TCRdb table lists in-frame clones only, not all of them. The data show around 160,000 clones, with about three quarters seen just once and around 2.8% held by the top ten. Sequenced sample: PBMCs. Source of these receptors: a middle-aged woman in good health and CMV-seropositive. Each CDR3 is given with its conserved first and last residue. D genes are given only for firm matches. Expanded clones get a size class; other rows say once, few or many, or leave the size out.

d_call clone_size j_call v_call cdr3_length cdr3_aa cdr3_nt
TRBD2 . TRBJ2-1 TRBV7-7 13 CASSPGGGEEQFF TGTGCCAGCAGTCCGGGGGGGGGAGAGGAGCAGTTCTTC
. . TRBJ2-7 TRBV7-9 12 CASSRQDYEQYF TGTGCCAGCAGCCGACAGGACTACGAGCAGTACTTC
. . TRBJ2-5 TRBV28 15 CASSSPARDDETQYF TGTGCCAGCAGCTCTCCCGCCAGGGATGACGAGACCCAGTACTTC
TRBD1 few TRBJ1-4 TRBV2 14 CASSVRTGNEKLFF TGTGCCAGCAGTGTTCGGACAGGGAATGAAAAACTGTTTTTT
TRBD1 . TRBJ1-2 TRBV6-6 11 CASSSTGGYTF TGTGCCAGCAGTTCGACAGGGGGCTACACCTTC
. . TRBJ2-5 TRBV5-1 12 CASRHTQETQYF TGCGCCAGCAGACATACCCAAGAGACCCAGTACTTC
TRBD2 . TRBJ2-1 TRBV29-1 14 CSALKAGAKDEQFF TGCAGCGCCTTGAAAGCGGGAGCCAAGGATGAGCAGTTCTTC
. . TRBJ2-5 TRBV7-9 16 CSSSPGGGRFQETQYF TGTTCCAGCAGCCCCGGCGGGGGCCGATTCCAAGAGACCCAGTACTTC
TRBD1 . TRBJ2-3 TRBV2 14 CASRADRGRDTQYF TGTGCCAGCAGAGCCGACAGGGGGCGAGATACGCAGTATTTT
TRBD2 . TRBJ2-1 TRBV19 15 CASSMRVLAGGPGFF TGTGCCAGTAGTATGAGGGTATTAGCGGGGGGGCCAGGTTTCTTC
TRBD2 . TRBJ2-2 TRBV19 18 CASSSQTSGGANTGELFF TGTGCCAGTAGTAGCCAGACTAGCGGGGGGGCGAACACCGGGGAGCTGTTTTTT
TRBD2 . TRBJ2-7 TRBV5-4 15 CASSNRAGAPYEQYF TGTGCCAGCAGCAACCGAGCGGGAGCCCCCTACGAGCAGTACTTC
. . TRBJ2-3 TRBV14 13 CASSPRTVDTQYF TGTGCCAGCAGCCCCCGTACTGTGGATACGCAGTATTTT
. . TRBJ2-7 TRBV21-1 12 CASSTPGGEQYF TGTGCCAGCAGCACCCCCGGCGGTGAGCAGTACTTC
TRBD1 . TRBJ1-4 TRBV4-3 17 CASSFRGTGGNGEKLFF TGCGCCAGCAGCTTCCGAGGGACAGGGGGTAACGGTGAAAAACTGTTTTTT
TRBD2 . TRBJ2-3 TRBV18 16 CASSLGLAGSTDTQYF TGTGCCAGCTCCCTGGGACTAGCGGGAAGCACAGATACGCAGTATTTT
. . TRBJ1-2 TRBV6-5 16 CASSYSTLAGNYGYTF TGTGCCAGCAGTTACTCGACCCTAGCAGGCAACTATGGCTACACCTTC
. . TRBJ1-1 TRBV2 13 CASSPEWQGEAFF TGTGCCAGCAGCCCAGAGTGGCAGGGTGAAGCTTTCTTT
. . TRBJ2-6 TRBV19 14 CASSIVQGANVLTF TGTGCCAGTAGTATAGTACAGGGGGCCAACGTCCTGACTTTC
. . TRBJ1-1 TRBV6-1 14 CASSELGRGPEAFF TGTGCCAGCAGTGAACTGGGCAGGGGTCCTGAAGCTTTCTTT
TRBD1 . TRBJ1-5 TRBV5-3 17 CARRRNSRGESNQPQHF TGTGCCAGAAGGCGTAATTCCAGGGGGGAAAGCAATCAGCCCCAGCATTTT
. . TRBJ2-2 TRBV14 15 CASSPSGQGGGELFF TGTGCCAGCAGCCCGAGCGGGCAGGGCGGCGGGGAGCTGTTTTTT
. . TRBJ2-3 TRBV6-1 13 CASSVLRADTQYF TGTGCCAGCAGTGTCCTTCGGGCAGATACGCAGTATTTT
TRBD1 few TRBJ1-2 TRBV7-6 14 CASSLLDRAGGYTF TGTGCCAGCAGCTTACTCGACAGGGCCGGTGGCTACACCTTC
. . TRBJ1-6 TRBV19 14 CASSNRGGNSPLHF TGTGCCAGTAGTAACCGGGGAGGTAATTCACCCCTCCACTTT
. . TRBJ2-5 TRBV5-4 13 CASSRDNQETQYF TGTGCCAGCAGCCGGGACAACCAAGAGACCCAGTACTTC
. . TRBJ2-7 TRBV6-1 12 CASSAREAEQYF TGTGCCAGTTCTGCTCGCGAGGCCGAGCAGTACTTC
. . TRBJ2-7 TRBV27 13 CASSPQLLHEQYF TGTGCCAGCAGTCCTCAACTCCTCCACGAGCAGTACTTC
. . TRBJ1-6 TRBV2 14 CASRGMRGNSPLHF TGTGCCAGCAGGGGGATGCGGGGGAATTCACCCCTCCACTTT
TRBD1 . TRBJ1-2 TRBV19 15 CASSKNRDSNYGYTF TGTGCCAGTAGTAAAAACCGGGACAGTAACTATGGCTACACCTTC
TRBD1 . TRBJ1-5 TRBV19 19 CASSILRDRVSYSNQPQHF TGTGCCAGTAGTATCCTCCGGGACAGGGTGTCATATAGCAATCAGCCCCAGCATTTT
TRBD1 . TRBJ1-1 TRBV5-4 13 CASSLDRGSGSFF TGTGCCAGCAGCTTGGACAGGGGTTCTGGGTCTTTCTTT
TRBD1 . TRBJ2-3 TRBV4-3 14 CASSNDRGLDTQYF TGCGCCAGCAGCAACGACAGGGGGTTAGATACGCAGTATTTT
. . TRBJ2-1 TRBV2 15 CASSEDGLTYNEQFF TGTGCCAGCAGTGAAGACGGACTCACCTACAATGAGCAGTTCTTC
TRBD2 . TRBJ2-7 TRBV5-4 16 CASSPGEREGSYEQYF TGTGCCAGCAGTCCAGGAGAGCGGGAAGGTTCCTACGAGCAGTACTTC
. few TRBJ2-7 TRBV28 16 CASRRDTLGGSYEQYF TGTGCCAGCAGGAGGGACACTCTTGGCGGGTCGTACGAGCAGTACTTC
TRBD1 . TRBJ2-7 TRBV6-4 15 CASRVGTGARGEQYF TGTGCCAGCAGGGTGGGGACAGGGGCCCGAGGAGAGCAGTACTTC
TRBD2 . TRBJ2-7 TRBV9 17 CASSADGLAGPRDEQYF TGTGCCAGCAGCGCCGACGGGCTAGCGGGACCCCGAGACGAGCAGTACTTC
TRBD1 . TRBJ2-7 TRBV7-9 14 CASSPTTGSVEQYF TGTGCCAGCAGCCCGACGACAGGGTCGGTCGAGCAGTACTTC
TRBD2 . TRBJ2-3 TRBV6-1 15 CASTGTSGSTDTQYF TGTGCCAGCACCGGGACTAGCGGGAGCACAGATACGCAGTATTTT
. . TRBJ2-3 TRBV29-1 15 CSVEGYRGSRETQYF TGCAGCGTTGAGGGCTATCGAGGGAGTAGAGAGACGCAGTATTTT
TRBD1 few TRBJ1-3 TRBV5-1 15 CASSSTGGIGNTIYF TGCGCCAGCAGCTCGACAGGGGGCATTGGAAACACCATATATTTT
. . TRBJ2-7 TRBV10-3 14 CAISEKQGSDEQYF TGTGCCATCAGTGAGAAGCAGGGGTCGGACGAGCAGTACTTC
. . TRBJ2-2 TRBV6-5 15 CASSLRHSGTGELFF TGTGCCAGCAGTCTACGACACTCTGGCACCGGGGAGCTGTTTTTT
TRBD2 . TRBJ2-1 TRBV5-4 16 CASSLGLAGNYNEQFF TGTGCCAGCAGCTTGGGACTAGCGGGAAACTACAATGAGCAGTTCTTC
. once TRBJ2-7 TRBV29-1 15 CSVEGGGFPSYEQYF TGCAGCGTTGAGGGAGGGGGGTTTCCTTCCTACGAGCAGTACTTC
TRBD1 few TRBJ1-1 TRBV18 15 CASSPGTVGNTEAFF TGTGCCAGCTCACCCGGGACAGTGGGGAACACTGAAGCTTTCTTT
. . TRBJ1-1 TRBV18 13 CASSKEGNTEAFF TGTGCCAGCTCAAAGGAGGGGAACACTGAAGCTTTCTTT
TRBD2 once TRBJ2-5 TRBV7-6 16 CASSWGLAGFGETQYF TGTGCCAGCAGCTGGGGACTAGCGGGGTTTGGGGAGACCCAGTACTTC
TRBD1 . TRBJ1-1 TRBV14 15 CASSHPGTGVTEAFF TGTGCCAGCAGCCATCCCGGGACAGGAGTAACTGAAGCTTTCTTT
. . TRBJ1-5 TRBV19 14 CASSREYSNQPQHF TGTGCCAGTAGTCGGGAATATAGCAATCAGCCCCAGCATTTT
. . TRBJ1-5 TRBV19 15 CASSPPGQGYQPQHF TGTGCCAGTAGTCCCCCCGGGCAGGGCTATCAGCCCCAGCATTTT
. . TRBJ1-1 TRBV6-1 14 CASSFTYREIGAFF TGTGCCAGCAGTTTCACCTACAGGGAAATCGGAGCTTTCTTT
. . TRBJ1-6 TRBV5-6 16 CASSSSGNTYNSPLHF TGTGCCAGCAGCTCCTCAGGGAATACCTATAATTCACCCCTCCACTTT
TRBD2 . TRBJ2-3 TRBV7-2 16 CASSPRLAGNTDTQYF TGTGCCAGCAGCCCCCGACTAGCGGGGAACACAGATACGCAGTATTTT